A selection of T cell receptor beta chains follows, all from one sample in a study of cytomegalovirus exposure and HLA in healthy donors. The assay was immunoSEQ multiplex PCR, and TCRdb's table has in-frame clones only and misses some. Of about 120,000 clones in the sample, around 75% are singletons; the top ten hold 2.1%. The sequencing input was PBMCs. These receptors were taken from a man between 25 and 39 years old in good health and CMV-seronegative. The CDR3 runs from the conserved cysteine through the conserved F or W. A D gene is named only where the DNA matches it firmly. Some rows have no size entry. The others give once, few or many, or a class for an expanded clone.

v_call: TRBV28; d_call: NA; j_call: TRBJ1-6; clone_size: NA; cdr3_length: 12; cdr3_nt: TGTGCCAGCGGTATACAGGATTCACCCCTCCACTTT; cdr3_aa: CASGIQDSPLHF
v_call: TRBV28; d_call: NA; j_call: TRBJ1-2; clone_size: NA; cdr3_length: 15; cdr3_nt: TGTGCCAGCAGTTTAAACGTCGCAGGAGGGGATGGCTACACCTTC; cdr3_aa: CASSLNVAGGDGYTF
v_call: TRBV9; d_call: NA; j_call: TRBJ2-4; clone_size: NA; cdr3_length: 14; cdr3_nt: TGTGCCAGCAGTTCCCTAACTCAGGGGAACATTCAGTACTTC; cdr3_aa: CASSSLTQGNIQYF
v_call: TRBV11-2; d_call: NA; j_call: TRBJ1-2; clone_size: once; cdr3_length: 14; cdr3_nt: TGTGCCAGCAGCTTAGGGACATATAACTATGGCTACACCTTC; cdr3_aa: CASSLGTYNYGYTF
v_call: TRBV5-4; d_call: TRBD1; j_call: TRBJ2-7; clone_size: NA; cdr3_length: 15; cdr3_nt: TGTGCCAGCAGCTTGGGACAGGGGAGCTCCTACGAGCAGTACTTC; cdr3_aa: CASSLGQGSSYEQYF
v_call: TRBV30; d_call: TRBD1; j_call: TRBJ1-5; clone_size: few; cdr3_length: 18; cdr3_nt: TGTGCCTGGAGTGACCCCTACGGGACAGGGGGCATCGATCAGCCCCAGCATTTT; cdr3_aa: CAWSDPYGTGGIDQPQHF
v_call: TRBV5-4; d_call: NA; j_call: TRBJ1-4; clone_size: NA; cdr3_length: 14; cdr3_nt: TGTGCCAGCAGCGAAGGAGGGGCGGGGGAAAAACTGTTTTTT; cdr3_aa: CASSEGGAGEKLFF
v_call: TRBV5-1; d_call: TRBD1; j_call: TRBJ2-7; clone_size: NA; cdr3_length: 14; cdr3_nt: TGCGCCAGCAGCAGCGGACAGGGGGGCTACGAGCAGTACTTC; cdr3_aa: CASSSGQGGYEQYF
v_call: TRBV6-1; d_call: NA; j_call: TRBJ1-5; clone_size: NA; cdr3_length: 16; cdr3_nt: TGTGCCAGCAGTGCCGGGAACAAGTATAGCAATCAGCCCCAGCATTTT; cdr3_aa: CASSAGNKYSNQPQHF
v_call: TRBV5-6; d_call: NA; j_call: TRBJ1-2; clone_size: NA; cdr3_length: 13; cdr3_nt: TGTGCCAGCAGCTTGGGGGGAGGGGATGGCTACACCTTC; cdr3_aa: CASSLGGGDGYTF
v_call: TRBV28; d_call: NA; j_call: TRBJ2-7; clone_size: NA; cdr3_length: 14; cdr3_nt: TGTGCCAGCAGTTTATCCGGGGGTAGGTACGAGCAGTACTTC; cdr3_aa: CASSLSGGRYEQYF
v_call: TRBV11-3; d_call: NA; j_call: TRBJ2-7; clone_size: NA; cdr3_length: 13; cdr3_nt: TGTGCCAGCAGCCCTAGTTTTGGTGTCGAGCAGTACTTC; cdr3_aa: CASSPSFGVEQYF
v_call: TRBV30; d_call: TRBD1; j_call: TRBJ1-6; clone_size: NA; cdr3_length: 15; cdr3_nt: TGTGCCTGGGATTCCGGGACAGCCTATAATTCACCCCTCCACTTT; cdr3_aa: CAWDSGTAYNSPLHF
v_call: TRBV6-4; d_call: TRBD2; j_call: TRBJ2-1; clone_size: NA; cdr3_length: 17; cdr3_nt: TGTGCCAGCAGTCGGCGTAAGCGGGGGAACTCCTACAATGAGCAGTTCTTC; cdr3_aa: CASSRRKRGNSYNEQFF
v_call: TRBV19; d_call: NA; j_call: TRBJ2-2; clone_size: NA; cdr3_length: 14; cdr3_nt: TGTGCCAGTAGTATAATAGGAGGGGCCGGGGAGCTGTTTTTT; cdr3_aa: CASSIIGGAGELFF
v_call: TRBV5-4; d_call: TRBD1; j_call: TRBJ2-7; clone_size: NA; cdr3_length: 15; cdr3_nt: TGTGCCAGCAGCCTTCGGACAGGGCAAAGCTACGAGCAGTACTTC; cdr3_aa: CASSLRTGQSYEQYF